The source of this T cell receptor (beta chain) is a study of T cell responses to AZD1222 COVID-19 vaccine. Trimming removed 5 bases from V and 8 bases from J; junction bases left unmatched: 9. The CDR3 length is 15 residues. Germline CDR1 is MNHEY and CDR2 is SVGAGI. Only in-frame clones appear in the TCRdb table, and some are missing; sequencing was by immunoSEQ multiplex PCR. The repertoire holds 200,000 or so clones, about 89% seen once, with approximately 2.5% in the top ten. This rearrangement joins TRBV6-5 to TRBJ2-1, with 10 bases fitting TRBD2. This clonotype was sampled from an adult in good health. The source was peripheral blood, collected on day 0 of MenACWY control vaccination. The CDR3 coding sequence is TGTGCCAGCAGTAGCGGGAGGGCCCTCGGCTATGAGCAGTTCTTC. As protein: CASSSGRALGYEQFF.